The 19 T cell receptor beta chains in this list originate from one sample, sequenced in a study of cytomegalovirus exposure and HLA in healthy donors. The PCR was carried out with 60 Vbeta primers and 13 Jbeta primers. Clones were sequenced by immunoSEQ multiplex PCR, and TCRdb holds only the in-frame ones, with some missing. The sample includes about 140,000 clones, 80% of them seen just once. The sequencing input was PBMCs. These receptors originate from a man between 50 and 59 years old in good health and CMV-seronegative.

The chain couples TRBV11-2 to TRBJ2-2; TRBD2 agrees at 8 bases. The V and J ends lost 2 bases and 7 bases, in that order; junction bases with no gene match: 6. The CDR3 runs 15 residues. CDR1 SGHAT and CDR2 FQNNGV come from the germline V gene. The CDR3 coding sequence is TGTGCCAGCAGCTTACAGGGACTAGTCGGCGGGGAGCTGTTTTTT. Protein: CASSLQGLVGGELFF.

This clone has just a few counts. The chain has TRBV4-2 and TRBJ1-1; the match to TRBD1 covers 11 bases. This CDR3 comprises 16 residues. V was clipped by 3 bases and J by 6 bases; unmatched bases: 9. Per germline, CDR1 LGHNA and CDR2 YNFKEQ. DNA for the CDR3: TGTGCCAGCAGCCAGCTAGACGGGACAGGGGGGGCTGAAGCTTTCTTT. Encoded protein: CASSQLDGTGGAEAFF.

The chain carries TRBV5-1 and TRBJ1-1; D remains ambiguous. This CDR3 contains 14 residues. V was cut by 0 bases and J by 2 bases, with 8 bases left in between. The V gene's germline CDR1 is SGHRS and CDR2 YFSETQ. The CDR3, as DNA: TGCGCCAGCAGCTTGGCGTTGGCAAACACTGAAGCTTTCTTT. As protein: CASSLALANTEAFF.

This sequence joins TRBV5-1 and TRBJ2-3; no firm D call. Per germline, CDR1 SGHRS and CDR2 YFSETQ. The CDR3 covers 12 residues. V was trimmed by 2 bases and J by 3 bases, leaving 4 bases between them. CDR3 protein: CASSFSTDTQYF. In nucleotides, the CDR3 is TGCGCCAGCAGCTTTTCAACAGATACGCAGTATTTT.

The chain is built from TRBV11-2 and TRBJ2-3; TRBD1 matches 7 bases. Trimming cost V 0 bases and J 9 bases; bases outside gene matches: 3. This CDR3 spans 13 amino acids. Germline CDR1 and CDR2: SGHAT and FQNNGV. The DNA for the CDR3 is TGTGCCAGCAGCTTAGAGGCGACAGGGACGCAGTATTTT. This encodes CASSLEATGTQYF.

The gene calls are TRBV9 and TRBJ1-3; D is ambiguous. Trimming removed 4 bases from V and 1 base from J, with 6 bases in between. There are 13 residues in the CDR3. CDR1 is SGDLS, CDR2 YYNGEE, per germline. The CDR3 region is CASSPFSGNTIYF. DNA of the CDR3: TGTGCCAGCAGCCCTTTTTCTGGAAACACCATATATTTT.

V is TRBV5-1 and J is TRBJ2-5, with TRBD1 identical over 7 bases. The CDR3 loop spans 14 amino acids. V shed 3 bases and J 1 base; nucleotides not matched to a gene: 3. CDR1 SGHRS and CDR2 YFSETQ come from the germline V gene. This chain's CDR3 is CASSSGQAQETQYF. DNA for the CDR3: TGCGCCAGCAGCTCTGGACAGGCCCAAGAGACCCAGTACTTC.

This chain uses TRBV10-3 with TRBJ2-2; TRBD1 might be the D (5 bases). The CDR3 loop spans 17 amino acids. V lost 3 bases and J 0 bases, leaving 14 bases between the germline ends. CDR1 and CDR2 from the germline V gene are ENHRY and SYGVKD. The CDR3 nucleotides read TGTGCCATCAGTGATGGGGCCGTCAGCGCGAACACCGGGGAGCTGTTTTTT. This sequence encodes CAISDGAVSANTGELFF.

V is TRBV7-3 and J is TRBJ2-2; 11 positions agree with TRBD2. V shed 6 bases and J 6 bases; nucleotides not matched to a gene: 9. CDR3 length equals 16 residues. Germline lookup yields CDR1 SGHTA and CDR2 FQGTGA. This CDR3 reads CASRRGGTSGPGELFF. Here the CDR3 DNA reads TGTGCCAGCAGAAGAGGGGGGACTAGCGGTCCCGGGGAGCTGTTTTTT.

CDR3 DNA sequence: TGCGCCAGCAGCCAAGAACTCGGGGCCTACAATGAGCAGTTCTTC. Its protein is CASSQELGAYNEQFF. The chain carries TRBV4-1 and TRBJ2-1; possible D gene TRBD2, 5 bases. Trimming took 0 bases from V and 2 from J, leaving 8 bases between them. The CDR3 sequence is 15 residues long. Germline V gene data show CDR1 as MGHRA and CDR2 as YSYEKL.

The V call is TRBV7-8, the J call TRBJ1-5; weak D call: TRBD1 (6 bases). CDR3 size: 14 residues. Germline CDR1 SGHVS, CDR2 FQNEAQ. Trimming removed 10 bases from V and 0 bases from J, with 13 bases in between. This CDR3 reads CATSQGNSNQPQHF. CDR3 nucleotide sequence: TGTGCCACATCACAGGGTAATAGCAATCAGCCCCAGCATTTT.

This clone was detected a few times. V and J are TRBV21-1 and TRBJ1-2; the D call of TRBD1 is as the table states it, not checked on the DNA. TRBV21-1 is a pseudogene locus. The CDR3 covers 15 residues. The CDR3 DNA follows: TGTGCCAGCAGCAGACGTCCGGGACAGGGTTCTGGCTACACCTTC. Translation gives CASSRRPGQGSGYTF.

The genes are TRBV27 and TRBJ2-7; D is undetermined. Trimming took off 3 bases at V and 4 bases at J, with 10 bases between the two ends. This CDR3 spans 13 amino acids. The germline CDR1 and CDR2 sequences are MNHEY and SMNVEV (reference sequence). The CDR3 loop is CASSLAQEYEQYF. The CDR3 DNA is TGTGCCAGCAGTTTGGCACAAGAATACGAGCAGTACTTC.

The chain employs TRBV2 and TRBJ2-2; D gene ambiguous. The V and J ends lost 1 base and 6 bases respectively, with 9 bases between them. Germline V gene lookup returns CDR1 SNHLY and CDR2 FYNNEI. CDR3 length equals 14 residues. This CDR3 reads CASSEEVLAGELFF. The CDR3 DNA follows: TGTGCCAGCAGTGAAGAGGTCCTAGCCGGGGAGCTGTTTTTT.

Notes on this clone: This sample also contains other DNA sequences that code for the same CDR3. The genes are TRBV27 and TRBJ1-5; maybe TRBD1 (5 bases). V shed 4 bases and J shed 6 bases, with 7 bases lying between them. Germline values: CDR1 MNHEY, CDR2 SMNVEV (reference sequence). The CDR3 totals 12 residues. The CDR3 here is CASSSGFQPQHF. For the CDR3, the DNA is TGTGCCAGCAGTTCAGGGTTTCAGCCCCAGCATTTT.

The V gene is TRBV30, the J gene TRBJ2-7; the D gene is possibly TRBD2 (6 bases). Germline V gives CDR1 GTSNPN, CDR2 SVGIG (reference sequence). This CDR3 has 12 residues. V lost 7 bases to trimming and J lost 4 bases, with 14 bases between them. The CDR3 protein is CALGTGIYEQYF. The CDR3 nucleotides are TGTGCCTTGGGGACTGGAATATACGAGCAGTACTTC.

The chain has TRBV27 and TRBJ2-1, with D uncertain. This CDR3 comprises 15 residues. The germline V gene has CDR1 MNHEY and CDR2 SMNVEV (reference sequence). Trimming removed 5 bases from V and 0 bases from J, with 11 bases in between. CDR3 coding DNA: TGTGCCAGCAGTCCGAGCTATTACTCCTACAATGAGCAGTTCTTC. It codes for CASSPSYYSYNEQFF.

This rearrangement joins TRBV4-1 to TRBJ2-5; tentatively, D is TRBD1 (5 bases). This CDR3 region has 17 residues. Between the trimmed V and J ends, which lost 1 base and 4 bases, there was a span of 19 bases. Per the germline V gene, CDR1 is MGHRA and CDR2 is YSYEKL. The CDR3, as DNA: TGCGCCAGCAGCCAAGCCCGAGGTGGACAAAGTGGAGAGACCCAGTACTTC. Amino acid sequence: CASSQARGGQSGETQYF.

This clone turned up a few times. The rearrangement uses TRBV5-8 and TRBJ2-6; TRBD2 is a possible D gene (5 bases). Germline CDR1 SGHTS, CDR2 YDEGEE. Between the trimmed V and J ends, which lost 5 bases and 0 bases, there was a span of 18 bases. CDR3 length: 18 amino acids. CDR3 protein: CASRLRADLTSGANVLTF. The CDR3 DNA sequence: TGTGCCAGCAGACTGAGGGCAGACCTGACCTCTGGGGCCAACGTCCTGACTTTC. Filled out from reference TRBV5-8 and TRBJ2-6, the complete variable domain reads EAGVTQSPTHLIKTRGQQATLRCSPISGHTSVYWYQQALGLGLQFLLWYDEGEERNRGNFPPRFSGRQFPNYSSELNVNALELEDSALYLCASRLRADLTSGANVLTFGAGSRLTVL.